A selection of T cell receptor beta chains follows, all from one sample in a study of T-cell memory formation after mild COVID-19. TCRdb processed the 5' RACE reads anew with MiXCR; each CDR3 protein has one entry. The sample records more than 110,000 distinct CDR3 sequences, 14% being singletons. Sequencing was done on a sample of PBMCs or a T cell subset sorted from them (not recorded which). These receptors all stem from an adult woman who had mild COVID-19 (a few samples of this study predate the infection). Cell type and time point are not known. The CDR3 runs from the conserved cysteine through the conserved F or W. The D gene is left open where the match is weak. Clone size, where shown, is once, few, many, or a class for clones that have expanded.

j_call clone_size d_call v_call cdr3_nt cdr3_aa
TRBJ1-2 few TRBD1 TRBV6-6 TGTGCCAGCAGTTACGGGACAGACGGCTACACCTTC CASSYGTDGYTF
TRBJ2-7 - TRBD2 TRBV5-6 TGTGCCAGCAGCTCTCGCACAGGACTAGCGCTGATCTACGAGCAGTACTTC CASSSRTGLALIYEQYF
TRBJ1-2 few TRBD1 TRBV5-1 TGCGCCAGCAGCCGGGAGCAGGGGGATGGCTACACCTTC CASSREQGDGYTF
TRBJ1-1 - - TRBV7-9 TGTGCCAGCAGCGGCCGACCGAACACTGAAGCTTTCTTT CASSGRPNTEAFF
TRBJ2-7 few TRBD1 TRBV7-9 TGTGCCAGCAGCCCCCGGACAGGGGGGACCTACGAGCAGTACTTC CASSPRTGGTYEQYF
TRBJ2-7 - - TRBV6-5 TGTGCCAGCAACAACATAAAGGGGGAACGGAACGAGCAGTACTTC CASNNIKGERNEQYF
TRBJ2-1 - - TRBV6-5 TGTGCCAGCAGTTACTCGAGGGGGGGGGCAGCGGACTACAATGAGCAGTTCTTC CASSYSRGGAADYNEQFF
TRBJ2-2 - - TRBV7-6 TGTGCCAGCAGCCCCTCGGGCGGGGGGGAGCTGTTTTTT CASSPSGGGELFF
TRBJ2-7 - - TRBV18 TGTGCCAGCTCACCCTGGGAGTCGGGATACGAGCAGTACTTC CASSPWESGYEQYF
TRBJ2-7 - TRBD1 TRBV27 TGTGCCAGCAGTGCCACCGGGACAGGGGAATGGGAGCAGTACTTC CASSATGTGEWEQYF
TRBJ2-7 - TRBD2 TRBV29-1 TGCAGCGTTGAGGTAGCGGGAGTCCATGAGTACGAGCAGTACTTC CSVEVAGVHEYEQYF
TRBJ2-7 few - TRBV7-8 TGTGCCAGCAGCCCCTTGGACAGCCGGGGAGCCTACGAGCAGTACTTC CASSPLDSRGAYEQYF
TRBJ2-7 many - TRBV24-1 TGTGCCACCAGTGATTTACGGGGTAACGAGCAGTACTTC CATSDLRGNEQYF
TRBJ2-1 - - TRBV12-3/TRBV12-4 TGTGCCAGCAGTTTAGGGGGGATCTACAATGAGCAGTTCTTC CASSLGGIYNEQFF
TRBJ1-1 - TRBD1 TRBV7-3 TGTGCCAGCAGCTTGGGACAGGGGGGAATGAACACTGAAGCTTTCTTT CASSLGQGGMNTEAFF